This TCR beta chain was profiled in a study of Graves' ophthalmopathy and Graves' hyperthyroidism. Broader study findings: In blood, most expanded thyroid clonotypes above 0.001 frequency were also detected.

A remark on this clonotype: Its antigen is not known.

RNA transcripts were the template, and TCR beta CDR3 regions were amplified from them. A first-round RT-PCR used HTBI primers, followed by a second-round multiplex PCR. TCRdb re-called the multiplex PCR reads with MiXCR, one entry per CDR3 protein. The repertoire holds 450,000 to 600,000 distinct CDR3 sequences, with less than 40% as singletons. Hyperthyroidism cases were recent diagnoses of under 2 months' duration in people aged 18 to 65. The TCR originated in an adult man with Graves' hyperthyroidism. The specimen sequenced was peripheral blood or thyroid tissue (not recorded which).

The chain's CDR3 is CASSLTSGGHQETQYF. The CDR3 nucleotides read TGTGCCAGCAGTTTGACTAGCGGGGGCCATCAAGAGACCCAGTACTTC. J is TRBJ2-5 and V is TRBV7-9, with 12 bases matching TRBD2. The length of the CDR3 is 16 residues. The V segment lost 6 bases and the J segment 2 bases; nucleotides outside the gene matches: 7. Germline lookup yields CDR1 SEHNR and CDR2 FQNEAQ (reference sequence).